This TCR beta chain was captured in a study of T cells in Graves' hyperthyroidism and ophthalmopathy. Template material for amplifying TCR beta CDR3 regions consisted of RNA transcripts. Using the HTBI primer set, a first-round RT-PCR was run on the TCR CDR3. TCRdb called the multiplex PCR reads again in MiXCR, with one record for every CDR3 protein. The sample contains over 500,000 distinct CDR3 sequences, 16% of which appear only once. Germline assignment: CDR1 SGHTA and CDR2 FQGNSA. The CDR3 contains 13 residues. The V and J ends lost 0 bases and 5 bases respectively, with 8 bases between them. This receptor was identified in a woman younger than 45 with Graves' ophthalmopathy. The gene calls are TRBV7-2 and TRBJ2-7; D is possibly TRBD1 (6 bases). Sequenced: blood. CDR3 in amino acids: CASSLATGNEQYF. The CDR3, as DNA: TGTGCCAGCAGCTTAGCGACAGGAAACGAGCAGTACTTC.